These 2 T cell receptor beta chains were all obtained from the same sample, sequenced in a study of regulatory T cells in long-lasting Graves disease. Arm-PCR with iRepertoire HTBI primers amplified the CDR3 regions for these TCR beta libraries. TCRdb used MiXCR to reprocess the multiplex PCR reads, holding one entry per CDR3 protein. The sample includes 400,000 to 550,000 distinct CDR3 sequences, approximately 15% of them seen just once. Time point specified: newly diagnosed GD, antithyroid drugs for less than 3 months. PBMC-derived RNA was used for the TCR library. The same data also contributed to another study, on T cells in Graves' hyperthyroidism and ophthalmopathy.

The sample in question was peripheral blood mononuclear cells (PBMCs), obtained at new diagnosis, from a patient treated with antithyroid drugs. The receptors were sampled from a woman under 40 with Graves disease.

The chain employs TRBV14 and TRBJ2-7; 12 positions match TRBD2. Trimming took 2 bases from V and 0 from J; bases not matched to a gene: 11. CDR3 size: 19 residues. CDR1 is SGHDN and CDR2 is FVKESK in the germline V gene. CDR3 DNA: TGTGCCAGCAGCCAACAAGGACTAGCGGGACTACAAAGCTCCTACGAGCAGTACTTC. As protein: CASSQQGLAGLQSSYEQYF.

The CDR3 spells CASSHTRTGAAGTDTQYF. Here the CDR3 DNA reads TGTGCCAGCAGCCACACTAGGACAGGGGCGGCGGGCACAGATACGCAGTATTTT. The rearrangement joins TRBV7-9 to TRBJ2-3; TRBD1 matches at 9 bases. The CDR3 extends over 18 amino acids. The V gene's germline CDR1 is SEHNR and CDR2 FQNEAQ (reference sequence). Trimming cost V 5 bases and J 1 base; bases outside gene matches: 13. The complete variable domain, with remaining parts taken from reference TRBV7-9 and TRBJ2-3, reads DTGVSQNPRHKITKRGQNVTFRCDPISEHNRLYWYRQTLGQGPEFLTYFQNEAQLEKSRLLSDRFSAERPKGSFSTLEIQRTEQGDSAMYLCASSHTRTGAAGTDTQYFGPGTRLTVL.